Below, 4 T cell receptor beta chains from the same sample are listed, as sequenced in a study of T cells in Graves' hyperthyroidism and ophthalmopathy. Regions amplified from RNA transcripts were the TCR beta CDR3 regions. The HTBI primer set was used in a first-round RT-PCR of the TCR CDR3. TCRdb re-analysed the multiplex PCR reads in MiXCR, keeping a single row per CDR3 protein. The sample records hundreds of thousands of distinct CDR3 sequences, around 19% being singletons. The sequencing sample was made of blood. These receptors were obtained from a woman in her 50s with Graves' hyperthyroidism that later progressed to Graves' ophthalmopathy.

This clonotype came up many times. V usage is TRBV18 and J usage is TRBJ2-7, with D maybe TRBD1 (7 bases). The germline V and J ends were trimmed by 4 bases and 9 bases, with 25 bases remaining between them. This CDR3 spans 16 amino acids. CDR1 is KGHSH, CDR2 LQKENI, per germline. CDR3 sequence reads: CASSRGTDGLRAGQYF. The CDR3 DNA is TGTGCCAGCTCACGTGGGACAGACGGCCTACGAGCGGGGCAGTACTTC.

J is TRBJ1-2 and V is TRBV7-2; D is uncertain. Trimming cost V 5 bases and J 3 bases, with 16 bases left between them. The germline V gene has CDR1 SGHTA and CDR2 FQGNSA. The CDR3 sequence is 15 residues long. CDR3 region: CASSPHGSVDYGYTF. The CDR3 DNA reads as TGTGCCAGCAGCCCCCATGGGTCAGTCGACTATGGCTACACCTTC.

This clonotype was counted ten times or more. DNA of the CDR3: TGTGCCTGGAGTGTACTTTTGGGGACCCAGTACTTC. This encodes CAWSVLLGTQYF. The chain uses TRBV30 and TRBJ2-5; D is unresolved. Trimming removed 0 bases at V and 7 bases at J, with 9 bases between. The CDR3 has 12 amino acids. Germline V gene data show CDR1 as GTSNPN and CDR2 as SVGIG (reference sequence).

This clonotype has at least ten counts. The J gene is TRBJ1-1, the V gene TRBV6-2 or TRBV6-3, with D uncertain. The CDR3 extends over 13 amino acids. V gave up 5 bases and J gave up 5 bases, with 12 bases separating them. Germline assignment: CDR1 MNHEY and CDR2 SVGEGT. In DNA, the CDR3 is TGTGCCAGCAGTCGGCCGGCTGGGACTGAAGCTTTCTTT. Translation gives CASSRPAGTEAFF.